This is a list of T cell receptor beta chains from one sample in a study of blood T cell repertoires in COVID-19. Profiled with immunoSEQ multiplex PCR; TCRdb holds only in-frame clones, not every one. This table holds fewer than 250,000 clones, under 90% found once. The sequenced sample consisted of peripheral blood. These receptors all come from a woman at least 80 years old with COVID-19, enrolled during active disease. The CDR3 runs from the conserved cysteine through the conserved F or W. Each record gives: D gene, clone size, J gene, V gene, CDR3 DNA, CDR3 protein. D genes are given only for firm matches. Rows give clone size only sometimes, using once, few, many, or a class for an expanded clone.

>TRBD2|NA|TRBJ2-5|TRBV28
TGTGCCAGCAGCCATCGAGGGACTAACTATAAAGAGACCCAGTACTTC
CASSHRGTNYKETQYF
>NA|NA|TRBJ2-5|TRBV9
TGTGCCAGCAGCGTAGGAGGCAGAGAAGAGACCCAGTACTTC
CASSVGGREETQYF
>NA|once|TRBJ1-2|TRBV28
TGTGCCAGCAATAGGAGCCCTAACTATGGCTACACCTTC
CASNRSPNYGYTF
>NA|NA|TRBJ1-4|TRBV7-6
TGTGCCAGCAGCTTCGGACAGCTCTGGGGGGAAAAACTGTTTTTT
CASSFGQLWGEKLFF
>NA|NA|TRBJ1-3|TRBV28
TGTGCCAGCAGTTTGTTCAGTCAGGCAGCGGATGGAAACACCATATATTTT
CASSLFSQAADGNTIYF
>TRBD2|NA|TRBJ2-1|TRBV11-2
TGTGCCAGCAGCTTTAGCGGGGGGGCGGGCAATGAGCAGTTCTTC
CASSFSGGAGNEQFF
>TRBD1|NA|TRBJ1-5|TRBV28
TGTGCCAGCACCCCTCAGACAGGGTCTATCAATCAGCCCCAGCATTTT
CASTPQTGSINQPQHF
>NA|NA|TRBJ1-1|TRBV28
TGTGCCAGCAGTTTGTTAACTGAAGCTTTCTTT
CASSLLTEAFF
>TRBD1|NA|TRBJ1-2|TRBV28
TGTGCCAGCAGCCTCTCTGGGACAGGGAGGAACGACTATGGCTACACCTTC
CASSLSGTGRNDYGYTF
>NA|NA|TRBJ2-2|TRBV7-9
TGTGCCAGCATCGCTCTCGGTGGCGGGGAGCTGTTTTTT
CASIALGGGELFF
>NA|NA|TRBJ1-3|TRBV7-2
TGTGCCAGCAGTATTCTCCAGGGCGGTGGAAACACCATATATTTT
CASSILQGGGNTIYF
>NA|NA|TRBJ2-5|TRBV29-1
TGCAGCGTTAGGAGCTCTCAAGAGACCCAGTACTTC
CSVRSSQETQYF
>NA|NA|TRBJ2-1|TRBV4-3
TGCGCCAGCAGCCAAGATCTGGTGGGGACTCGCTCCGGTCAAGTGCAGTTCTTC
CASSQDLVGTRSGQVQFF
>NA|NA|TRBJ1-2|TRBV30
TGTGCCTGGAGTACCGGGGTCCTAGGAGGCTACACCTTC
CAWSTGVLGGYTF
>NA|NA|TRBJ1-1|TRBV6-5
TGTGCCAGTAGTTTACAGGAGAACACTGAAGCTTTCTTT
CASSLQENTEAFF
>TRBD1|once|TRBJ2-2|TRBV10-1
TGCGCCAGCAGTGGGACAGGGAACACCGGGGAGCTGTTTTTT
CASSGTGNTGELFF
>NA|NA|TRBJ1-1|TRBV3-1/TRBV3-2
TGTGCCAGCCTGGCGCGGGGAAGGACTGAAGCTTTCTTT
CASLARGRTEAFF
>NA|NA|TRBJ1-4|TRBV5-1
TGCGCCAGCAGCTTGACGGGGAATGAAAAACTGTTTTTT
CASSLTGNEKLFF
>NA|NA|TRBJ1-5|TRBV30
TGTGCCTGTGGACGGGGAGCGGGGGATCAGCCCCAGCATTTT
CACGRGAGDQPQHF
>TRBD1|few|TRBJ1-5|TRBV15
TGTGCCACCAGCAGACCCCGGGACAGGGGAAATCAGCCCCAGCATTTT
CATSRPRDRGNQPQHF
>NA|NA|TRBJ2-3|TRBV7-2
TGTGCCAGCAGCTTAGTGGTACTCCTCACGGATACGCAGTATTTT
CASSLVVLLTDTQYF
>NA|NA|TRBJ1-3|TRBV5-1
TGCGCCAGCAGCGGCGGTTCTGGAAACACCATATATTTT
CASSGGSGNTIYF
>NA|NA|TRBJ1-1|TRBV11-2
TGTGCCAGCAGCTTCCGAGGGACTGAAGCTTTCTTT
CASSFRGTEAFF
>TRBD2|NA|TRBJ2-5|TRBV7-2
TGTGCCAGCAGCTTATCCATTAGCGGGGGGCAGGAGACCCAGTACTTC
CASSLSISGGQETQYF
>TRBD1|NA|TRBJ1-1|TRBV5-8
TGTGCCAGCAGCTCCGGACAGGGGGGCACTGAAGCTTTCTTT
CASSSGQGGTEAFF
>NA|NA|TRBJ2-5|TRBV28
TGTGCCAGCAGTTTTAGGGGGAAGACCCAGTACTTC
CASSFRGKTQYF
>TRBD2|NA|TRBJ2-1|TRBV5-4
TGTGCCAGCAGCTGGCCGACTAGCGCCCGTGATGAGCAGTTCTTC
CASSWPTSARDEQFF
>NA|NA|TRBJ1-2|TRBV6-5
TGTGCCAGCAGTTGGGGACTGAACTATGGCTACACCTTC
CASSWGLNYGYTF
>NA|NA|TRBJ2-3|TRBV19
TGTGCCAGTAGGGGGACTGGCACAGATACGCAGTATTTT
CASRGTGTDTQYF
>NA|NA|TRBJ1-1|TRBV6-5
TGTGCCAGCAGTTACGACAGCTCTGAAGCTTTCTTT
CASSYDSSEAFF
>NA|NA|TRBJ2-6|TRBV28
TGTGCCAGCACCCCTCAACGCCCAGGGAAGGCCAACGTCCTGACTTTC
CASTPQRPGKANVLTF
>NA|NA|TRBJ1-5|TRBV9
TGTGCCAGCAGCGTTGGAGGGAACGGCAATCAGCCCCAGCATTTT
CASSVGGNGNQPQHF
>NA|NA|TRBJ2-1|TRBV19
TGTGCCAGTAGTAGCTGGGAGCTTTCGGCGGGGGAGCAGTTCTTC
CASSSWELSAGEQFF
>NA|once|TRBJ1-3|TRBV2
TGTGCCAGCAGTGATAAGGGGTATGGAAACACCATATATTTT
CASSDKGYGNTIYF
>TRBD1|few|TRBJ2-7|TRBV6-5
TGTGCCAGCAGTTCCGGGACAGGAGTAACCTACGAGCAGTACTTC
CASSSGTGVTYEQYF
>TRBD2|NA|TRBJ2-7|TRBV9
TGTGCCAGCAGCGTTGGCGGTAGCGGGTCCTACGAGCAGTACTTC
CASSVGGSGSYEQYF
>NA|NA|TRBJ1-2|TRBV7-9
TGTGCCAGCAGCTTAGCGAAGCGGGAGATTAACTATGGCTACACCTTC
CASSLAKREINYGYTF
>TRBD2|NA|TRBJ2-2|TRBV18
TGTGCCAGCTCACCTCTCGCGGGGGAAGGGGAGCTGTTTTTT
CASSPLAGEGELFF
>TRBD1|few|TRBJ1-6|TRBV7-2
TGTGCCAGCAGCCCCGGGACAGCCTATAATTCACCCCTCCACTTT
CASSPGTAYNSPLHF
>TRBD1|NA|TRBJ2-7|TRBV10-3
TGTGCCATCAGCGCCAGCCGGGACAGGGGTGGGGAGCAGTACTTC
CAISASRDRGGEQYF
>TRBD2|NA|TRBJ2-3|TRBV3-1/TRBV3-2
TGTGCCAGCAGCCAGTACGCGGGGGGGCTTGGAGATACGCAGTATTTT
CASSQYAGGLGDTQYF
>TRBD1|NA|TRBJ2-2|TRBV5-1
TGCGCCAGCAGCTTGGGGGACAGTGCGAACACCGGGGAGCTGTTTTTT
CASSLGDSANTGELFF
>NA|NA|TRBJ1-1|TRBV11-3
TGTGCCAGCAGCTTAGATCGGGGTGAAGCTTTCTTT
CASSLDRGEAFF
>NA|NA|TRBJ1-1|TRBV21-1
TGTGCCAGCAGCAATGGAGGATCTGGACGTGAAGCTTTCTTT
CASSNGGSGREAFF
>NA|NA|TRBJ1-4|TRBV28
TGTGCCAGCGCCACCCTAGGAAAACTGTTTTTT
CASATLGKLFF
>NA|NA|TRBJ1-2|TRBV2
TGTGCCAGCAGTGAACAGGGGACCTCCAGATATGGCTACACCTTC
CASSEQGTSRYGYTF
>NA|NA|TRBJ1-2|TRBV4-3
TGCGCCAGCAGCCAAACCTTGCAGGATGCCAGCTATGGCTACACCTTC
CASSQTLQDASYGYTF
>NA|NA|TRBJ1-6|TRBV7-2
TGTGCCAGCAGCTTAGAAGAGGGGAGGGCCCTCCACTTT
CASSLEEGRALHF